This TCR beta chain was retrieved from a study of T cells after somatic rescue of genetic block. Clones were read by immunoSEQ multiplex PCR, and TCRdb kept only the in-frame ones, dropping some. The table includes around 67,000 clones, just over 90% detected once. This CDR3 contains 15 residues. V was cut by 0 bases and J by 5 bases, with 11 bases left in between. Germline CDR1 reads SGHNT; CDR2 reads YENEEA. The rearrangement uses TRBV11-3 and TRBJ2-1; no reliable D call. The TCR sequence derives from a man younger than 45. The specimen was peripheral blood mononuclear cells (PBMCs). The CDR3 region has the DNA TGTGCCAGCAGCTTAGAAGGACGGTATCACAATGAGCAGTTCTTC. Residues: CASSLEGRYHNEQFF.